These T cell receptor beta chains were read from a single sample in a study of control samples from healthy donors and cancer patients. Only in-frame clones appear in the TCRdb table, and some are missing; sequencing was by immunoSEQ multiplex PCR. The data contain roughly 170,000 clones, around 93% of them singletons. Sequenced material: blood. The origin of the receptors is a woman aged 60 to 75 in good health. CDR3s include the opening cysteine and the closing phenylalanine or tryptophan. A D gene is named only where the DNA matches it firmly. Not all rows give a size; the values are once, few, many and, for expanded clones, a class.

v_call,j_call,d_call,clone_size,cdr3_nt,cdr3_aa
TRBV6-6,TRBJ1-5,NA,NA,TGTGCCAGCATACAGACCTTAAATCAGCCCCAGCATTTT,CASIQTLNQPQHF
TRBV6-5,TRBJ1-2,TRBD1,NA,TGTGCCAGCAGTAAGACAGGGACTGGCTACACCTTC,CASSKTGTGYTF
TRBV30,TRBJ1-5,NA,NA,TGTGCCTGGAGTGTAAAAGGGGGAAGCAATCAGCCCCAGCATTTT,CAWSVKGGSNQPQHF
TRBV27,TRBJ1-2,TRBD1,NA,TGTGCCAGCAGTTTGGGACAGGGGCGAGGCTATGGCTACACCTTC,CASSLGQGRGYGYTF
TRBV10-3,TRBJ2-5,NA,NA,TGTGCCATCAGTGAGCGCCGTCAAGGGTTTGAAGAGACCCAGTACTTC,CAISERRQGFEETQYF
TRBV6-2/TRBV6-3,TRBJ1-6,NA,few,TGTGCCAGCAGTTACTCGTATTTCACCCTCCACTTT,CASSYSYFTLHF
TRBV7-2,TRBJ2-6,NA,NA,TGTGCCAGCAGCCCCGACAGATCTGGGGCCAACGTCCTGACTTTC,CASSPDRSGANVLTF
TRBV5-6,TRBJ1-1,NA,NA,TGTGCCAGCAGCCGGACCTTGAACACTGAAGCTTTCTTT,CASSRTLNTEAFF
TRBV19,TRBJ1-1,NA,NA,TGTGCCAGTACGTCGGCACAGGGTTGGGACACTGAAGCTTTCTTT,CASTSAQGWDTEAFF
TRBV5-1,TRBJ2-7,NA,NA,TGCGCCAGCAGCCCCAGGACCGCGGGCTACGAGCAGTACTTC,CASSPRTAGYEQYF
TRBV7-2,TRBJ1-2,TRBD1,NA,TGTGCCAGCACCTTGACAGGGAGCTATGGCTACACCTTC,CASTLTGSYGYTF
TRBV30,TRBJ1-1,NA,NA,TGTGCCATCTCAGCGCAGAACACTGAAGCTTTCTTT,CAISAQNTEAFF
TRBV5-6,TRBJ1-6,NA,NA,TGTGCCAGCAGCTTTGGGGCAGGGCCCTTTAGCTCCTATAATTCACCCCTCCACTTT,CASSFGAGPFSSYNSPLHF
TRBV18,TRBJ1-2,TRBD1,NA,TGTGCCAGCTCGCAGGACAGGGACTATGGCTACACCTTC,CASSQDRDYGYTF
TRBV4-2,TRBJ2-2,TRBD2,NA,TGTGCCAGCAGCCCACTAGCGGGGTCTCCTAACGGGGACACCGGGGAGCTGTTTTTT,CASSPLAGSPNGDTGELFF
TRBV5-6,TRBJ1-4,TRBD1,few,TGTGCCAGCAGCAGGCAGGGGGCCTTAAATGAAAAACTGTTTTTT,CASSRQGALNEKLFF